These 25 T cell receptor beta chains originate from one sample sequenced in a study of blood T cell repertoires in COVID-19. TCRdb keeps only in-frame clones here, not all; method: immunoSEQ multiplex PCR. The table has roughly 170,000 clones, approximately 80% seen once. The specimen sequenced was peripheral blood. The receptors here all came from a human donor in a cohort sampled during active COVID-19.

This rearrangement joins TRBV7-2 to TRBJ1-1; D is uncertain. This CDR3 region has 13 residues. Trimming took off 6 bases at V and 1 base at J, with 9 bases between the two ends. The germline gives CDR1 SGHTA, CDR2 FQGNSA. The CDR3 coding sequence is TGTGCCAGCAGACAACGGGGGAACACTGAAGCTTTCTTT. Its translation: CASRQRGNTEAFF.

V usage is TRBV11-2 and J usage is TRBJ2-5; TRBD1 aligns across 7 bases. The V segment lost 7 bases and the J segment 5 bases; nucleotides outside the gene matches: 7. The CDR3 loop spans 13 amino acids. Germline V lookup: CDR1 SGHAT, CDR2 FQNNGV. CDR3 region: CASTPPRGETQYF. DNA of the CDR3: TGTGCCAGCACCCCACCCAGGGGGGAGACCCAGTACTTC.

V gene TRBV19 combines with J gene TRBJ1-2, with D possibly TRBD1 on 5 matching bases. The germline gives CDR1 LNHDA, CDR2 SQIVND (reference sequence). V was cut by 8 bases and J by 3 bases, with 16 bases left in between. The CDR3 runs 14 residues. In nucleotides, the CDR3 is TGTGCCAGTCAAACCGCGGGGCCCCACTATGGCTACACCTTC. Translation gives CASQTAGPHYGYTF.

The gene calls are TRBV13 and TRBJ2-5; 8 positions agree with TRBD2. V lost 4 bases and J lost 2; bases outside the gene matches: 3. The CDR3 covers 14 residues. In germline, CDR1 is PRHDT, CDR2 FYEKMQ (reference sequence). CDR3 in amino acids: CASSSAGEQETQYF. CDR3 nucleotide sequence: TGTGCCAGCAGCTCAGCGGGGGAACAAGAGACCCAGTACTTC.

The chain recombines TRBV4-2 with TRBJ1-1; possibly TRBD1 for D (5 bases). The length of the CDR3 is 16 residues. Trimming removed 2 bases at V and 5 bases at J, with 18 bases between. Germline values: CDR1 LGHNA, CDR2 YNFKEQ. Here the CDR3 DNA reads TGTGCCAGCAGCCAAAAGAGTATCAGGGATGGAACTGAAGCTTTCTTT. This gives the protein CASSQKSIRDGTEAFF.

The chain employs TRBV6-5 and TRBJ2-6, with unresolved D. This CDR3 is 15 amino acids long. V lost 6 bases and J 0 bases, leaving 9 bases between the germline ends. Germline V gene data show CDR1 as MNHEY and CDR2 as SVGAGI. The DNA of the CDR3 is TGTGCCAGCAGAGGCGGTAGCTCTGGGGCCAACGTCCTGACTTTC. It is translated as CASRGGSSGANVLTF.

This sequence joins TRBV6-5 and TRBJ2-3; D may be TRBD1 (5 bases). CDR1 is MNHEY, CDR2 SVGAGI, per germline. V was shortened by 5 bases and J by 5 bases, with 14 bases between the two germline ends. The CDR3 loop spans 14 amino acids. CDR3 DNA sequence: TGTGCCAGCAGTAGGCAGGGTGTCCAAGATACGCAGTATTTT. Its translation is CASSRQGVQDTQYF.

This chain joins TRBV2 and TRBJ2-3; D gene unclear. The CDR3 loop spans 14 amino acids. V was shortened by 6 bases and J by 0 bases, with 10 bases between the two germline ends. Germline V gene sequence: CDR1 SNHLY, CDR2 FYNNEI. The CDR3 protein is CASRAVPSTDTQYF. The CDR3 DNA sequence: TGTGCCAGCAGGGCGGTCCCTAGCACAGATACGCAGTATTTT.

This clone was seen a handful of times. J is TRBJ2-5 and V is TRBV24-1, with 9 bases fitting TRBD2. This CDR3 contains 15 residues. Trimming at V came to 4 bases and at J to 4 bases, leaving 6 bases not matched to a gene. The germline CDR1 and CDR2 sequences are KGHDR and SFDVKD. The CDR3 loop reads CATSDGGGVIETQYF. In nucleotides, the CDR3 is TGTGCCACCAGTGACGGCGGGGGGGTAATAGAGACCCAGTACTTC.

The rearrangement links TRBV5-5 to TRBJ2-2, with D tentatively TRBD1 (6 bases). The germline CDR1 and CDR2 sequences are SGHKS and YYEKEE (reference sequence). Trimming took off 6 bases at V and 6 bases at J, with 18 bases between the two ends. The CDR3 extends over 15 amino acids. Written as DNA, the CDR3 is TGTGCCAGCACCCCCCCGTTAACAGGGTCCGGGGAGCTGTTTTTT. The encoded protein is CASTPPLTGSGELFF. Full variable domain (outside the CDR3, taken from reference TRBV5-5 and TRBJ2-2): DAGVTQSPTHLIKTRGQQVTLRCSPISGHKSVSWYQQVLGQGPQFIFQYYEKEERGRGNFPDRFSARQFPNYSSELNVNALLLGDSALYLCASTPPLTGSGELFFGEGSRLTVL.

CDR3 in DNA: TGTGCCAGCAGGGGACAGCCCGACGAGCAGTACTTC. This codes for CASRGQPDEQYF. The chain combines TRBV27 with TRBJ2-7, with 7 nucleotides matching TRBD1. CDR3 size: 12 residues. The junction had 4 bases not matched to a gene; V was cut back by 6 bases and J by 5 bases. CDR1 and CDR2 from the germline V gene are MNHEY and SMNVEV (reference sequence).

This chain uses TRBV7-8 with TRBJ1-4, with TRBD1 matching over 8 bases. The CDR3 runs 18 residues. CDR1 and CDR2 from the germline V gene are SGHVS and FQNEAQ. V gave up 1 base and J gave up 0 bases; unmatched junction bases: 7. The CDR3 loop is CASSLVQGGIATNEKLFF. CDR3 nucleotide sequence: TGTGCCAGCAGCTTAGTACAGGGGGGCATTGCAACTAATGAAAAACTGTTTTTT. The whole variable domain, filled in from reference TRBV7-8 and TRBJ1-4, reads GAGVSQSPRYKVAKRGQDVALRCDPISGHVSLFWYQQALGQGPEFLTYFQNEAQLDKSGLPSDRFFAERPEGSVSTLKIQRTQQEDSAVYLCASSLVQGGIATNEKLFFGSGTQLSVL.

The CDR3 nucleotides are TGCGCCAGCAGCTTGGCCGAGGACAACTATTCACCCCTCCACTTT. It yields the protein CASSLAEDNYSPLHF. The chain uses TRBV5-1 and TRBJ1-6; D is perhaps TRBD1 (5 bases). The V gene's germline CDR1 is SGHRS and CDR2 YFSETQ. The germline V and J ends were trimmed by 0 bases and 8 bases, with 12 bases remaining between them. This CDR3 is built from 15 residues.

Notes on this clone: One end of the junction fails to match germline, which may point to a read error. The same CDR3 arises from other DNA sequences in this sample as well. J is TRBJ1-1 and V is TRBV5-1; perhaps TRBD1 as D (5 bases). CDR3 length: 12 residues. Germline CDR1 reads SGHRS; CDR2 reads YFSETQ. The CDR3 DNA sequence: TGCGCCAGCAGTTTGGGGCAGGGCGAAGCTTTCTTT. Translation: CASSLGQGEAFF.

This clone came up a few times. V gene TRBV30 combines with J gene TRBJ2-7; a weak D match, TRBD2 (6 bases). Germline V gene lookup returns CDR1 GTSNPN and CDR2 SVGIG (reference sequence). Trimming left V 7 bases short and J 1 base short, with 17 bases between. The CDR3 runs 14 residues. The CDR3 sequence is CAFTPGLGSYEQYF. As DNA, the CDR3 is TGTGCCTTTACACCGGGACTTGGTTCCTACGAGCAGTACTTC.

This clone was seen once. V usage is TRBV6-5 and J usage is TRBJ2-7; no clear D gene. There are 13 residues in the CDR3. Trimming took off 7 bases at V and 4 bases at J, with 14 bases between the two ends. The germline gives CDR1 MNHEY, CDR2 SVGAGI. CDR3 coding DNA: TGTGCCAGCACTAAGCAGGCTTGGTACGAGCAGTACTTC. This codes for CASTKQAWYEQYF.

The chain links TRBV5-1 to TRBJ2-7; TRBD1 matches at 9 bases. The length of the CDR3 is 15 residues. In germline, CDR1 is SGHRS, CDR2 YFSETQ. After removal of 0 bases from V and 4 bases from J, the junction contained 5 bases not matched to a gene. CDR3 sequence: CASSLVGQGVYEQYF. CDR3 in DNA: TGCGCCAGCAGCTTGGTGGGACAGGGTGTTTACGAGCAGTACTTC.

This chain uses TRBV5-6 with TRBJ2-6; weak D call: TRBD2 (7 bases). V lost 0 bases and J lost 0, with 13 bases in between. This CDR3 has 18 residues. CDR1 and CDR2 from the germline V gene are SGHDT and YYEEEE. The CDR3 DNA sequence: TGTGCCAGCAGCTTGGTTTGGGGGGGGCCCTCTGGGGCCAACGTCCTGACTTTC. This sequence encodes CASSLVWGGPSGANVLTF.

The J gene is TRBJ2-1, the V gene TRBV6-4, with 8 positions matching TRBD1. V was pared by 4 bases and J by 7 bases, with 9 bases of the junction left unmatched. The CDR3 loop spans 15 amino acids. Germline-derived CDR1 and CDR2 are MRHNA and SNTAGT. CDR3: CASSVGGQGTNEQFF. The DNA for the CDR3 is TGTGCCAGCAGTGTAGGAGGACAGGGTACAAATGAGCAGTTCTTC.

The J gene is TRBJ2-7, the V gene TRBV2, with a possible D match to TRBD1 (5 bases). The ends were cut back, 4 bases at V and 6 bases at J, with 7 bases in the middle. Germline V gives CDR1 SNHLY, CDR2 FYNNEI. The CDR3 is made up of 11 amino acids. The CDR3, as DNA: TGTGCCAGCAGTGGACAGCTCGAGCAGTACTTC. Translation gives CASSGQLEQYF. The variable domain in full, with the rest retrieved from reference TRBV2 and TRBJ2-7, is EPEVTQTPSHQVTQMGQEVILRCVPISNHLYFYWYRQILGQKVEFLVSFYNNEISEKSEIFDDQFSVERPDGSNFTLKIRSTKLEDSAMYFCASSGQLEQYFGPGTRLTVT.

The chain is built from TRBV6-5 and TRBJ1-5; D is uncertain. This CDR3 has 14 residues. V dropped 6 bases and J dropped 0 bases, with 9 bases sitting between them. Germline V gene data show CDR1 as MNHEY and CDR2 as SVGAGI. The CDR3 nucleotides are TGTGCCAGCAGCGGGATATATAGCAATCAGCCCCAGCATTTT. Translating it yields CASSGIYSNQPQHF.

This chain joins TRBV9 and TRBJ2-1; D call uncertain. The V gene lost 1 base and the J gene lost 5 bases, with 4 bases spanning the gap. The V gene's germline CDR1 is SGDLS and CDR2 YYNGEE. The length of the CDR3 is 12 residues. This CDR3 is CASSVINNEQFF. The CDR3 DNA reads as TGTGCCAGCAGCGTAATAAACAATGAGCAGTTCTTC.

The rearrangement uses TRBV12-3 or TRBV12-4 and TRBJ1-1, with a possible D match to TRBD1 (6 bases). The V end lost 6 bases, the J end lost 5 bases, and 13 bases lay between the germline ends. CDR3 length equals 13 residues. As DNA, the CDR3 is TGTGCCAGCAGCCCGACAGGAATAACTGAAGCTTTCTTT. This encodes CASSPTGITEAFF.

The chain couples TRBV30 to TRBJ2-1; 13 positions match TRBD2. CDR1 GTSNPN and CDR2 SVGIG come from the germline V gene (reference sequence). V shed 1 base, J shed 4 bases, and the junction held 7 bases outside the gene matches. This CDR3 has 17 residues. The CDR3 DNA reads TGTGCCTGGAGTGAGACTAGCGGGGGGCTTCGGTACAATGAGCAGTTCTTC. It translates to CAWSETSGGLRYNEQFF.

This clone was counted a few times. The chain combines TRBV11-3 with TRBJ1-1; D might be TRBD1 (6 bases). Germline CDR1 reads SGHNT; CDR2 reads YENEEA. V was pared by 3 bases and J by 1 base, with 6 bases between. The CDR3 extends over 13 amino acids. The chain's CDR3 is CASSLGANTEAFF. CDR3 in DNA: TGTGCCAGCAGCTTGGGGGCGAACACTGAAGCTTTCTTT.